The clone carrying this T cell receptor (beta chain) is medium-sized in the sample. As yet, its antigen is unknown. A marrow graft followed busulfan-fludarabine conditioning, with cyclophosphamide on days +3 and +4. This record belongs to a study of T cells after posttransplantation cyclophosphamide. Broader study findings: TRB clonality was highly associated with recipient CMV seropositivity and reactivation.

Here immunoSEQ multiplex PCR was the method, and the copy in TCRdb shows in-frame clones only, minus some. The sample contains 1,400 or so clones, none occurring once; about 30% lies in the top ten. The V gene lost 0 bases and the J gene lost 3 bases, with 6 bases spanning the gap. CDR1 and CDR2 from the germline V gene are SGDLS and YYNGEE. The CDR3 runs to 13 residues. The sequence was obtained from a male patient younger than 45 who received an allogeneic stem cell transplant from a related donor, was CMV-positive, and had acute GVHD only. Among the T cells, some may be from the graft donor. The rearrangement links TRBV9 to TRBJ1-1; D is uncertain. The sample was PBMCs, taken after an allogeneic stem cell transplant with post-transplant cyclophosphamide. The CDR3 here is CASSVALDTEAFF. CDR3 bases: TGTGCCAGCAGCGTAGCACTTGACACTGAAGCTTTCTTT.